These 16 T cell receptor beta chains were sequenced from one sample in a study of cytomegalovirus exposure and HLA in healthy donors. PCR employed 60 Vbeta and 13 Jbeta primers. Sequencing was performed with immunoSEQ multiplex PCR; in TCRdb, only in-frame clones are kept and a portion is missing. The data hold about 160,000 clones, with more than 80% observed a single time. The material sequenced was PBMCs. The receptors stem from a woman aged 25 to 39 in good health and CMV-seropositive.

The V call is TRBV7-9, the J call TRBJ2-5; TRBD1 aligns across 9 bases. The CDR3 sequence is 14 residues long. Germline V CDR1 and CDR2: SEHNR, FQNEAQ (reference sequence). V lost 5 bases, J lost 3 bases, and 4 bases stayed unmatched. This CDR3 reads CASSPGTGKETQYF. CDR3 sequence (DNA): TGTGCCAGCAGCCCAGGGACAGGGAAAGAGACCCAGTACTTC.

J is TRBJ1-5 and V is TRBV6-1, with TRBD1 identical over 7 bases. The V segment lost 4 bases and the J segment 7 bases; nucleotides outside the gene matches: 7. Germline V lookup: CDR1 MNHNS, CDR2 SASEGT. The CDR3 totals 14 residues. The CDR3 protein is CASSAKQGSQPQHF. The CDR3 DNA sequence: TGTGCCAGCAGTGCTAAACAGGGGAGCCAGCCCCAGCATTTT.

V gene TRBV25-1 combines with J gene TRBJ2-2, with D tentatively TRBD2 (5 bases). Trimming took off 4 bases at V and 0 bases at J, with 12 bases between the two ends. The germline V gene has CDR1 MGHDK and CDR2 SYGVNS. The CDR3 loop spans 16 amino acids. The CDR3 DNA reads TGTGCCAGCAGTGGACGGAGGTTTCCGAACACCGGGGAGCTGTTTTTT. The encoded protein is CASSGRRFPNTGELFF.

The chain recombines TRBV5-1 with TRBJ2-4; 9 bases map to TRBD1. There are 15 residues in the CDR3. Germline assignment: CDR1 SGHRS and CDR2 YFSETQ. J lost 6 bases, V lost 2 bases, and 6 bases had no gene match. In DNA, the CDR3 is TGCGCCAGCAGCTTAAGCCTGGGACAGGGAAACATTCAGTACTTC. It translates to CASSLSLGQGNIQYF.

V usage is TRBV30 and J usage is TRBJ2-3; 8 nucleotides line up with TRBD2. With 3 bases clipped from V and 3 bases from J, the junction kept 5 bases outside the gene matches. Per germline, CDR1 GTSNPN and CDR2 SVGIG (reference sequence). CDR3 length: 14 residues. The CDR3 protein is CAWRELAATDTQYF. Written as DNA, the CDR3 is TGTGCCTGGAGAGAACTAGCGGCGACAGATACGCAGTATTTT.

V usage is TRBV7-9 and J usage is TRBJ1-1, with 8 bases aligning to TRBD1. There are 11 residues in the CDR3. Germline V CDR1 and CDR2: SEHNR, FQNEAQ (reference sequence). V was clipped by 4 bases and J by 12 bases; unmatched bases: 4. In nucleotides, the CDR3 is TGTGCCAGCAGCTCAGGGGGCGGCACTTTCTTT. As protein: CASSSGGGTFF.

The chain recombines TRBV5-1 with TRBJ2-5, with 9 bases identical to TRBD1. CDR3 size: 15 residues. The V and J ends lost 0 bases and 1 base, in that order; junction bases with no gene match: 1. Looked up from germline, CDR1 is SGHRS and CDR2 is YFSETQ. The CDR3 bases are TGCGCCAGCAGCTTGGGGGACAGGGCCCAAGAGACCCAGTACTTC. Translation: CASSLGDRAQETQYF.

The CDR3 loop reads CATSRPGTSNGYTF. The CDR3 region has the DNA TGTGCCACCAGCAGACCCGGGACATCAAATGGCTACACCTTC. This sequence joins TRBV15 and TRBJ1-2; weak D call: TRBD1 (6 bases). The germline V gene encodes CDR1 LNHNV and CDR2 YYDKDF (reference sequence). The CDR3 has 14 amino acids. V gave up 2 bases and J gave up 6 bases, with 13 bases separating them.

The chain couples TRBV7-6 to TRBJ2-3; D remains ambiguous. V was clipped by 1 base and J by 0 bases, with 17 bases between them. This CDR3 comprises 18 residues. Germline CDR1 is SGHVS and CDR2 is FNYEAQ. The chain's CDR3 is CASSLEMLGSLSTDTQYF. DNA of the CDR3: TGTGCCAGCAGCTTAGAAATGCTGGGCAGCTTAAGCACAGATACGCAGTATTTT.

The chain combines TRBV7-2 with TRBJ2-7; unclear D gene. The length of the CDR3 is 12 residues. V dropped 3 bases and J dropped 4 bases, with 7 bases sitting between them. The V gene's germline CDR1 is SGHTA and CDR2 FQGNSA. The CDR3 nucleotides read TGTGCCAGCAGCTTCGGTGCGTACGAGCAGTACTTC. Translated: CASSFGAYEQYF.

Points on this clone: An end of the junction does not agree with germline; a read error may underlie this. The rearrangement joins TRBV6-6 to TRBJ1-5; 10 bases are shared with TRBD1. The CDR3 sequence is 16 residues long. Germline lookup yields CDR1 MNHNY and CDR2 SVGAGI (reference sequence). The CDR3 loop reads CASRYRGGTGDHPQHF. In DNA, the CDR3 is TGTGCCAGCAGGTATAGGGGTGGGACAGGGGATCACCCCCAGCATTTT.

J is TRBJ1-5 and V is TRBV5-6; no reliable D call. Germline CDR1 reads SGHDT; CDR2 reads YYEEEE. Between the trimmed V and J ends, which lost 0 bases and 3 bases, there was a span of 10 bases. CDR3 length equals 15 residues. CDR3 in amino acids: CASSLAGFFNQPQHF. The CDR3, as DNA: TGTGCCAGCAGCTTGGCCGGGTTCTTCAATCAGCCCCAGCATTTT.

J is TRBJ2-3 and V is TRBV10-3; tentatively, D is TRBD2 (6 bases). CDR3 length: 16 amino acids. Germline CDR1 ENHRY, CDR2 SYGVKD. V was pared by 8 bases and J by 0 bases, with 18 bases between. CDR3 loop: CAILSGGEVSTDTQYF. CDR3 nucleotide sequence: TGTGCCATCTTGTCCGGCGGGGAAGTGAGCACAGATACGCAGTATTTT.

This clone has only one observation. This chain joins TRBV7-3 and TRBJ2-7; possibly TRBD2 for D (6 bases). The germline V and J ends were trimmed by 6 bases and 6 bases, with 15 bases remaining between them. CDR3 length: 13 residues. From germline, CDR1 is SGHTA and CDR2 FQGTGA. The CDR3 DNA reads as TGTGCCAGCAGTGGGGAGGTGTTGGGCGAGCAGTACTTC. It codes for CASSGEVLGEQYF.

The chain uses TRBV27 and TRBJ1-5, with 7 positions matching TRBD1. CDR1 and CDR2 from the germline V gene are MNHEY and SMNVEV (reference sequence). V lost 2 bases, J lost 7 bases, and 5 bases stayed unmatched. The CDR3 length is 14 residues. CDR3 coding DNA: TGTGCCAGCAGTTTACAGGGGGTAGGGCAGCCCCAGCATTTT. As protein: CASSLQGVGQPQHF.

The chain recombines TRBV11-2 with TRBJ2-5; 8 bases line up with TRBD1. Germline V CDR1 and CDR2: SGHAT, FQNNGV. The CDR3 consists of 14 residues. With 3 bases clipped from V and 4 bases from J, the junction kept 4 bases outside the gene matches. CDR3 amino acids: CASSLGGQGETQYF. CDR3 in DNA: TGTGCCAGCAGCTTGGGCGGACAGGGAGAGACCCAGTACTTC.